This T cell receptor (beta chain) was found in a study of shared clonotypes between healthy human individuals. There are 12 residues in the CDR3. The V gene lost 4 bases and the J gene lost 7 bases, with 11 bases spanning the gap. Germline CDR1 reads SGDLS; CDR2 reads YYNGEE. Terminally differentiated effector memory CD45RA+ cells were left out of the naive CD8 fraction, which was CD45RO-negative and positively selected for CCR7. Here immunoSEQ multiplex PCR was the method, and the copy in TCRdb shows in-frame clones only, minus some. The sample has around 2.1 million clones; around 93% are singletons. The sample holds one count of this clone.

The chain combines TRBV9 with TRBJ1-2; D might be TRBD1 (6 bases). This sequence originates from a man aged 18 to 30 in good health. Some clones in this sample may be carry-over from other donors' samples. Sequencing was carried out using naive CD8+ T cells from PBMCs. The CDR3 is CASSPGASGYTF. In nucleotides, the CDR3 is TGTGCCAGCAGCCCAGGGGCGTCTGGCTACACCTTC.